The 28 T cell receptor beta chains presented below share a single source sample, sequenced in a study of T cell responses to AZD1222 COVID-19 vaccine (dated by TCRdb to the early 2020s). Library preparation employed the immunoSEQ multiplex PCR assay. TCRdb took over this immuneACCESS table, retaining in-frame rearrangements with V and J assigned. Such tables are incomplete; in checked studies, under half of the missing clones stem from an unresolved V gene, and the remainder is unexplained. This sample has fewer than 100,000 clones in its table, and 87% of those were observed once. Roughly 10% of the sample is in the top ten clones. The meaning of the sample's time point label: about 28 days (+/-7) after the second vaccine dose. The sequences come from peripheral blood, collected 28 days after the second AZD1222 dose. Receptors were obtained from an adult who received the AZD1222 COVID-19 vaccine.

A word on this clone: At one end, the junction sequence differs from germline, possibly due to a read error. The V call is TRBV7-9, the J call TRBJ2-4, with D maybe TRBD2 (6 bases). This CDR3 is 12 amino acids long. CDR1 is SEHNR, CDR2 FQNEAQ, per germline (reference sequence). The CDR3 DNA reads as TGTGCCAGCAGCTTAACCCGGGGGAACAAGGACTTC. It is translated as CASSLTRGNKDF. Together with reference TRBV7-9 and TRBJ2-4, the CDR3 gives the full variable domain: DTGVSQNPRHKITKRGQNVTFRCDPISEHNRLYWYRQTLGQGPEFLTYFQNEAQLEKSRLLSDRFSAERPKGSFSTLEIQRTEQGDSAMYLCASSLTRGNKDFGAGTRLSVL.

This clone was observed a handful of times. The chain combines TRBV7-9 with TRBJ2-7; TRBD2 aligns across 11 bases. Germline CDR1 SEHNR, CDR2 FQNEAQ (reference sequence). Trimming at V came to 5 bases and at J to 5 bases, leaving 5 bases not matched to a gene. CDR3 length equals 14 residues. The CDR3 nucleotides are TGTGCCAGCAGCCTTAGCGGGGGGGCCAACGAGCAGTACTTC. This sequence encodes CASSLSGGANEQYF.

The chain couples TRBV4-1 to TRBJ2-7; 9 bases line up with TRBD1. CDR3 length: 15 amino acids. The ends lost 4 bases at V and 1 base at J; junction bases unmatched: 5. Germline V CDR1 and CDR2: MGHRA, YSYEKL. CDR3 region: CASSREGQGSYEQYF. The CDR3 region has the DNA TGCGCCAGCAGCCGAGAGGGACAGGGTTCCTACGAGCAGTACTTC.

V is TRBV5-6 and J is TRBJ2-5, with D tentatively TRBD2 (5 bases). V was cut by 4 bases and J by 3 bases, with 16 bases left in between. The germline V gene has CDR1 SGHDT and CDR2 YYEEEE. This CDR3 is built from 15 residues. CDR3 sequence (DNA): TGTGCCAGCAGCCCGCTGGGTCGGGAAGAAGAGACCCAGTACTTC. Its translation is CASSPLGREEETQYF.

The chain is built from TRBV6-2 or TRBV6-3 and TRBJ1-5; TRBD1 matches 8 bases. Germline loops: CDR1 MNHEY, CDR2 SVGEGT. Trimming cost V 6 bases and J 2 bases; bases outside gene matches: 9. The CDR3 consists of 16 residues. CDR3 sequence: CASSTSDRGGNQPQHF. The CDR3 region has the DNA TGTGCCAGCAGCACATCCGACAGGGGTGGCAATCAGCCCCAGCATTTT.

This clone was counted once. The V call is TRBV6-5, the J call TRBJ2-7; tentatively, D is TRBD1 (5 bases). Germline CDR1 MNHEY, CDR2 SVGAGI. The CDR3 covers 14 residues. Trimming shortened V by 6 bases and J by 3 bases, and 15 bases separated the two germline ends. CDR3 loop: CASSPSTAYYEQYF. DNA of the CDR3: TGTGCCAGCAGCCCCTCGACAGCCTACTACGAGCAGTACTTC.

This chain connects TRBV19 to TRBJ1-3; D call uncertain. Trimming took 6 bases from V and 0 from J, leaving 9 bases between them. The CDR3 is 14 residues long. CDR1 and CDR2 (germline): LNHDA, SQIVND (reference sequence). The CDR3 bases are TGTGCCAGTAGGCGCACCAACTCTGGAAACACCATATATTTT. It specifies CASRRTNSGNTIYF. Full variable domain (remainder filled in from reference TRBV19 and TRBJ1-3): DGGITQSPKYLFRKEGQNVTLSCEQNLNHDAMYWYRQDPGQGLRLIYYSQIVNDFQKGDIAEGYSVSREKKESFPLTVTSAQKNPTAFYLCASRRTNSGNTIYFGEGSWLTVV.

The rearrangement joins TRBV19 to TRBJ1-4; a weak D match, TRBD1 (5 bases). Looked up from germline, CDR1 is LNHDA and CDR2 is SQIVND (reference sequence). The CDR3 totals 13 residues. The germline V and J ends were trimmed by 9 bases and 7 bases, with 15 bases remaining between them. The CDR3 DNA is TGTGCCAGCCAGGACACAGCGGGTGAAAAACTGTTTTTT. This gives the protein CASQDTAGEKLFF.

The CDR3 spells CASSYSGPLPGGELFF. CDR3 in DNA: TGTGCCAGCAGTTACTCCGGTCCCCTCCCTGGCGGGGAGCTGTTTTTT. This chain connects TRBV6-5 to TRBJ2-2; D remains unclear. The CDR3 totals 16 residues. V shed 0 bases and J shed 7 bases, with 15 bases lying between them. Germline assignment: CDR1 MNHEY and CDR2 SVGAGI.

V usage is TRBV6-1 and J usage is TRBJ1-2; unclear D gene. This CDR3 region has 14 residues. Trimming took off 2 bases at V and 0 bases at J, with 7 bases between the two ends. Germline CDR1 reads MNHNS; CDR2 reads SASEGT. The CDR3 region is CASSESAANYGYTF. The CDR3 DNA reads TGTGCCAGCAGTGAATCAGCAGCTAACTATGGCTACACCTTC.

By proportion, this clone is medium-sized. This chain joins TRBV27 and TRBJ1-5, with D possibly TRBD1 on 5 matching bases. Germline V gene sequence: CDR1 MNHEY, CDR2 SMNVEV (reference sequence). The CDR3 consists of 15 residues. The germline V and J ends were trimmed by 6 bases and 2 bases, with 14 bases remaining between them. Here the CDR3 reads CASRRLLGGNQPQHF. The CDR3 region has the DNA TGTGCCAGCAGGCGGTTATTGGGGGGCAATCAGCCCCAGCATTTT.

V is TRBV9 and J is TRBJ1-4; tentatively, D is TRBD1 (5 bases). The V gene's germline CDR1 is SGDLS and CDR2 YYNGEE. The CDR3 consists of 18 residues. Deletions cut 0 bases from V and 3 bases from J, with 18 bases between. CDR3 amino acids: CASSVGMGVGHPNEKLFF. The CDR3 coding sequence is TGTGCCAGCAGCGTAGGTATGGGGGTCGGACACCCTAATGAAAAACTGTTTTTT.

The chain uses TRBV9 and TRBJ1-4, with 9 nucleotides matching TRBD1. This CDR3 is 16 amino acids long. CDR1 and CDR2 from the germline V gene are SGDLS and YYNGEE. The V gene end was trimmed by 4 bases and the J gene end by 4 bases; junction bases not matched to a gene: 8. CDR3 in amino acids: CASSSDGGQGNEKLFF. CDR3 nucleotides: TGTGCCAGCAGCTCCGACGGGGGACAGGGTAATGAAAAACTGTTTTTT.

The chain has TRBV7-8 and TRBJ2-1; D could derive from TRBD1 or TRBD2 (5 bases each). Germline V CDR1 and CDR2: SGHVS, FQNEAQ. The CDR3 contains 15 residues. The V end lost 5 bases, the J end lost 0 bases, and 11 bases lay between the germline ends. This CDR3 reads CASSGRGGSYNEQFF. The CDR3 DNA sequence: TGTGCCAGCAGCGGACGGGGCGGCTCCTACAATGAGCAGTTCTTC.

V gene TRBV11-3 combines with J gene TRBJ2-1; TRBD2 agrees at 7 bases. Germline-derived CDR1 and CDR2 are SGHNT and YENEEA. Trimming took 5 bases from V and 2 from J; bases not matched to a gene: 6. The CDR3 covers 15 residues. The CDR3 loop reads CASSQSGATYNEQFF. CDR3 sequence (DNA): TGTGCCAGCAGCCAGAGCGGGGCTACCTACAATGAGCAGTTCTTC.

The V and J genes are TRBV12-3 or TRBV12-4 and TRBJ1-2, with 7 nucleotides matching TRBD1. J lost 7 bases, V lost 5 bases, and 4 bases had no gene match. This CDR3 spans 12 amino acids. DNA of the CDR3: TGTGCCAGCAGTGAGGGGGCCGGTGGCTACACCTTC. The encoded protein is CASSEGAGGYTF.

V and J are TRBV19 and TRBJ2-4; 8 nucleotides line up with TRBD2. CDR1 and CDR2 from the germline V gene are LNHDA and SQIVND (reference sequence). The CDR3 loop spans 15 amino acids. With V trimmed by 6 bases and J by 9 bases, 13 bases remained unmatched. Here the CDR3 DNA reads TGTGCCAGTAGGCCCGGGGGGGACTTACCCCCCATTCAGTACTTC. It encodes CASRPGGDLPPIQYF.

V usage is TRBV2 and J usage is TRBJ2-1; D gene unclear. The V end lost 8 bases, the J end lost 3 bases, and 14 bases lay between the germline ends. Germline CDR1 reads SNHLY; CDR2 reads FYNNEI. The CDR3 contains 14 residues. The CDR3 DNA is TGTGCCAGCCCCTCCCGCGGCGTCTACAATGAGCAGTTCTTC. It specifies CASPSRGVYNEQFF.

The gene calls are TRBV3-1 (or the pseudogene TRBV3-2) and TRBJ1-6, with D uncertain. CDR1 LGHDT and CDR2 YNNKEL come from the germline V gene (reference sequence). V dropped 1 base and J dropped 4 bases, with 11 bases sitting between them. The CDR3 is 16 residues long. CDR3 nucleotides: TGTGCCAGCAGCCAAGTCGGCGGGTTTTATAATTCACCCCTCCACTTT. This encodes CASSQVGGFYNSPLHF.

This clone was seen only a few times. This rearrangement joins TRBV29-1 to TRBJ2-4, with D perhaps matching TRBD2 (6 bases). The CDR3 is 15 residues long. The V gene's germline CDR1 is SQVTM and CDR2 ANQGSEA. Trimming took 4 bases from V and 0 from J, leaving 13 bases between them. The CDR3 is CSVATGLVAKNIQYF. The CDR3 nucleotides are TGCAGCGTTGCAACGGGACTTGTAGCCAAAAACATTCAGTACTTC.

The chain carries TRBV10-3 and TRBJ2-1; no reliable D call. CDR3 size: 19 residues. Germline V gene data show CDR1 as ENHRY and CDR2 as SYGVKD. V lost 2 bases and J 5 bases, leaving 25 bases between the germline ends. CDR3 region: CAISEGVGSVRLRDNEQFF. For the CDR3, the DNA is TGTGCCATCAGTGAGGGGGTTGGCTCGGTTCGGTTACGAGACAATGAGCAGTTCTTC.

The genes are TRBV7-9 and TRBJ2-5; D ambiguous. Germline V gene lookup returns CDR1 SEHNR and CDR2 FQNEAQ (reference sequence). V lost 5 bases, J lost 13 bases, and 14 bases lay in between. The CDR3 sequence is 11 residues long. The CDR3 sequence is CASSPGHARYF. The CDR3 DNA follows: TGTGCCAGCAGCCCCGGGCACGCAAGGTACTTC.

The rearrangement links TRBV28 to TRBJ1-2; weak D call: TRBD1 (5 bases). Per the germline V gene, CDR1 is MDHEN and CDR2 is SYDVKM. With 8 bases removed from V and 4 bases from J, the gap between germline ends came to 20 bases. The CDR3 is 15 residues long. Here the CDR3 reads CASRLWGKGAYGYTF. CDR3 DNA sequence: TGTGCCAGCCGATTATGGGGGAAAGGGGCCTATGGCTACACCTTC.

The chain is built from TRBV5-1 and TRBJ2-5, with 8 bases that match TRBD2. CDR3 length: 14 amino acids. The V gene's germline CDR1 is SGHRS and CDR2 YFSETQ. The V gene end was trimmed by 4 bases and the J gene end by 5 bases; junction bases not matched to a gene: 7. CDR3 coding DNA: TGCGCCAGCAGCCGGGCGGGGGGCGGCGAGACCCAGTACTTC. This gives the protein CASSRAGGGETQYF.

This chain connects TRBV4-3 to TRBJ2-7, with D possibly TRBD1 on 5 matching bases. This CDR3 comprises 15 residues. V gave up 4 bases and J gave up 2 bases, with 15 bases separating them. CDR1 and CDR2 (germline): LGHNA, YSLEER. CDR3 bases: TGCGCCAGCAGCCCATCCACAGGAATAACCTACGAGCAGTACTTC. Translating gives CASSPSTGITYEQYF.

CDR3 nucleotides: TGTGCCAGCAGTGAAGAACCCGGGACAGGGAGTGGAGAGACCCAGTACTTC. Residues: CASSEEPGTGSGETQYF. This chain connects TRBV2 to TRBJ2-5, with TRBD1 matching over 9 bases. Germline V lookup: CDR1 SNHLY, CDR2 FYNNEI. This CDR3 has 17 residues. Trimming took 1 base from V and 4 from J; bases not matched to a gene: 10.

V gene TRBV7-2 combines with J gene TRBJ1-3, with D uncertain. Trimming stripped 1 base from V and 5 bases from J, with 12 bases between. The CDR3 runs to 15 residues. Germline-derived CDR1 and CDR2 are SGHTA and FQGNSA. The CDR3 sequence: CASSLVGRERNTIYF. In nucleotides, the CDR3 is TGTGCCAGCAGCTTAGTCGGCAGAGAAAGAAACACCATATATTTT. Using reference TRBV7-2 and TRBJ1-3 for the parts outside the CDR3, the full variable domain is GAGVSQSPSNKVTEKGKDVELRCDPISGHTALYWYRQSLGQGLEFLIYFQGNSAPDKSGLPSDRFSAERTGGSVSTLTIQRTQQEDSAVYLCASSLVGRERNTIYFGEGSWLTVV.

This clone was detected only once. The rearrangement joins TRBV2 to TRBJ2-2; TRBD2 is a possible D gene (5 bases). Germline-derived CDR1 and CDR2 are SNHLY and FYNNEI. Trimming stripped 6 bases from V and 0 bases from J, with 8 bases between. This CDR3 spans 14 amino acids. CDR3 sequence reads: CASSLGTNTGELFF. The CDR3 DNA reads as TGTGCCAGCAGCCTCGGGACGAACACCGGGGAGCTGTTTTTT.